Listed below are T cell receptor beta chains from one sample, sequenced in a study of blood T cell repertoires in COVID-19. Repertoires were generated with immunoSEQ multiplex PCR, while TCRdb's copy carries only in-frame clones and drops some. The profile covers some 100,000 clones, with 65% to 85% appearing a single time and 4.4% taken by the ten largest. Sequencing was performed on peripheral blood. The receptor set was obtained from a man in his sixties with acute or convalescent COVID-19. Each CDR3 is given with its conserved first and last residue. The order of the fields is V gene, CDR3 length, J gene, CDR3 protein.

V gene: TRBV10-3
CDR3 length: 13
J gene: TRBJ2-7
CDR3 protein: CAILSPDTYEQYF

V gene: TRBV24-1
CDR3 length: 13
J gene: TRBJ2-3
CDR3 protein: CATGDRGTDTQYF

V gene: TRBV3-1/TRBV3-2
CDR3 length: 12
J gene: TRBJ2-7
CDR3 protein: CASSSSPVGGHF

V gene: TRBV4-1
CDR3 length: 14
J gene: TRBJ1-6
CDR3 protein: CASSQEVVPSPLHF

V gene: TRBV29-1
CDR3 length: 12
J gene: TRBJ1-1
CDR3 protein: CSVIQMNTEAFF

V gene: TRBV6-5
CDR3 length: 15
J gene: TRBJ1-6
CDR3 protein: CASSIRGRLNSPLHF

V gene: TRBV5-1
CDR3 length: 14
J gene: TRBJ2-5
CDR3 protein: CASSGSGGQETQYF

V gene: TRBV28
CDR3 length: 14
J gene: TRBJ1-6
CDR3 protein: CASTSGGEGSPLHF

V gene: TRBV11-3
CDR3 length: 13
J gene: TRBJ1-1
CDR3 protein: CASSLLFVTEAFF

V gene: TRBV19
CDR3 length: 16
J gene: TRBJ2-7
CDR3 protein: CASRLLGTSSDYEQYF

V gene: TRBV21-1
CDR3 length: 20
J gene: TRBJ2-1
CDR3 protein: CASSNEFTARPTSSYNEQFF

V gene: TRBV19
CDR3 length: 13
J gene: TRBJ1-5
CDR3 protein: CGREGARNQPQHF

V gene: TRBV7-3
CDR3 length: 16
J gene: TRBJ2-1
CDR3 protein: CASSLVAGGPKNEQFF

V gene: TRBV3-1/TRBV3-2
CDR3 length: 16
J gene: TRBJ2-1
CDR3 protein: CASSQGIAGERNEQFF

V gene: TRBV11-2
CDR3 length: 17
J gene: TRBJ2-2
CDR3 protein: CASSVEAGQGNAGELFF

V gene: TRBV4-1
CDR3 length: 15
J gene: TRBJ2-3
CDR3 protein: CASSHSGTGMDTQYF

V gene: TRBV5-5
CDR3 length: 13
J gene: TRBJ1-2
CDR3 protein: CASSLQGTYGYTF

V gene: TRBV7-7
CDR3 length: 16
J gene: TRBJ2-1
CDR3 protein: CASSSTGGLPYNEQFF

V gene: TRBV4-2
CDR3 length: 16
J gene: TRBJ1-2
CDR3 protein: CASSQDATGKGYGYTF

V gene: TRBV4-3
CDR3 length: 15
J gene: TRBJ1-2
CDR3 protein: CASSQDPRQGGGYTF